This T cell receptor beta chain came from a study of T cell changes during pregnancy in multiple sclerosis. TCRdb's table, derived via immunoSEQ multiplex PCR, lists solely in-frame clones and lacks some. The table records just over 90,000 clones, about nine tenths of them present only once. The V gene end was trimmed by 6 bases and the J gene end by 1 base; junction bases not matched to a gene: 11. This CDR3 is built from 17 residues. CDR1 and CDR2 (germline): MDHEN, SYDVKM. Sequenced here: peripheral blood, sampled after pregnancy. The gene calls are TRBV28 and TRBJ1-1; 10 bases agree with TRBD1. This clonotype originated in a female donor in good health, enrolled as a control in a pregnancy study. CDR3 in DNA: TGTGCCAGCAGCAGCGACAGGGGGCGGGGTTGGAACACTGAAGCTTTCTTT. Translation: CASSSDRGRGWNTEAFF.